One and the same sample provided the 10 T cell receptor beta chains below, sequenced in a study of blood T cell repertoires in COVID-19. Here immunoSEQ multiplex PCR was the method, and the copy in TCRdb shows in-frame clones only, minus some. The sample contains 110,000 to 150,000 clones, approximately 90% of which appear only once. What was sequenced was peripheral blood. The origin of the receptors is a man in his sixties with active or convalescent COVID-19.

This clone occurred once. V and J are TRBV12-3 or TRBV12-4 and TRBJ2-7, with TRBD1 matching over 8 bases. The CDR3 runs 13 residues. Unmatched junction bases numbered 3, after V lost 5 bases and J lost 3 bases. The CDR3 here is CASSPGQDYEQYF. CDR3 bases: TGTGCCAGCAGTCCGGGACAGGACTACGAGCAGTACTTC.

This chain joins TRBV30 and TRBJ2-3; D might be TRBD2 (7 bases). Looked up from germline, CDR1 is GTSNPN and CDR2 is SVGIG (reference sequence). The CDR3 totals 15 residues. V lost 3 bases and J lost 3, with 16 bases in between. CDR3 nucleotides: TGTGCCTGGAGCCTGGGGGGGGCGGGAACAGATACGCAGTATTTT. Translating it yields CAWSLGGAGTDTQYF.

The V call is TRBV6-5, the J call TRBJ2-1, with 8 bases that match TRBD2. From germline, CDR1 is MNHEY and CDR2 SVGAGI. CDR3 length: 13 amino acids. The junction had 6 bases not matched to a gene; V was cut back by 9 bases and J by 5 bases. The CDR3 DNA follows: TGTGCCAGTACCCGGGGGGGAGACAATGAGCAGTTCTTC. Protein product: CASTRGGDNEQFF.

V usage is TRBV5-4 and J usage is TRBJ2-1; 13 bases are shared with TRBD2. CDR1 is SGHNT, CDR2 YYREEE, per germline (reference sequence). The CDR3 has 18 amino acids. Losses at the gene ends were 2 bases for V and 8 bases for J; bases not matched to a gene: 13. The DNA of the CDR3 is TGTGCCAGCAGCTTTGACCCAGGACTAGCGGGAGCTTCCCATGAGCAGTTCTTC. Amino acid sequence: CASSFDPGLAGASHEQFF.

This clone was found once. The chain recombines TRBV19 with TRBJ1-5; D unclear. Deletions cut 3 bases from V and 3 bases from J, with 6 bases between. From germline, CDR1 is LNHDA and CDR2 SQIVND (reference sequence). The CDR3 length is 13 residues. DNA for the CDR3: TGTGCCAGTAGTATCCAAATCAATCAGCCCCAGCATTTT. Its protein is CASSIQINQPQHF.

The chain employs TRBV19 and TRBJ2-3; 12 bases line up with TRBD2. The CDR3 sequence is 15 residues long. The germline V gene has CDR1 LNHDA and CDR2 SQIVND (reference sequence). V was clipped by 5 bases and J by 5 bases; unmatched bases: 5. This chain's CDR3 is CASSGLAGGRDTQYF. The CDR3 bases are TGTGCCAGTAGTGGTCTAGCGGGGGGGAGAGATACGCAGTATTTT.

The chain carries TRBV2 and TRBJ2-7; 7 bases line up with TRBD2. Germline V gene data show CDR1 as SNHLY and CDR2 as FYNNEI. The junction had 3 bases not matched to a gene; V was cut back by 7 bases and J by 3 bases. This CDR3 region has 12 residues. As DNA, the CDR3 is TGTGCCAGCAAATTAGCGGGCTACGAGCAGTACTTC. Protein product: CASKLAGYEQYF.

CDR3: CASLGQQEIFSGNTIYF. In DNA form, the CDR3 reads TGTGCCAGCCTGGGACAGCAGGAAATTTTCTCTGGAAACACCATATATTTT. The V and J genes are TRBV28 and TRBJ1-3; TRBD1 matches 7 bases. Looked up from germline, CDR1 is MDHEN and CDR2 is SYDVKM. Losses at the gene ends were 8 bases for V and 0 bases for J; bases not matched to a gene: 13. The CDR3 has 17 amino acids.

The rearrangement links TRBV14 to TRBJ2-3; 10 bases line up with TRBD2. The CDR3 is 17 residues long. Germline loops: CDR1 SGHDN, CDR2 FVKESK. V was clipped by 4 bases and J by 0 bases; unmatched bases: 7. DNA of the CDR3: TGTGCCAGCAGCCCCCGTCAGCGGGAGGGGAGCACAGATACGCAGTATTTT. It yields the protein CASSPRQREGSTDTQYF.

The rearrangement uses TRBV25-1 and TRBJ2-7; a possible D gene is TRBD2 (6 bases). Deletions cut 1 base from V and 5 bases from J, with 18 bases between. Germline assignment: CDR1 MGHDK and CDR2 SYGVNS. The CDR3 loop spans 16 amino acids. CDR3 residues: CASSELSGSRGNEQYF. CDR3 sequence (DNA): TGTGCCAGCAGTGAATTGTCGGGCAGCCGGGGGAACGAGCAGTACTTC.